What follows are 12 T cell receptor beta chains derived from one specimen sequenced in a study of blood T cell repertoires in COVID-19 (TCRdb year 2020). The library was produced with the immunoSEQ multiplex PCR assay. TCRdb mirrors the immuneACCESS table, restricted to in-frame sequences. Some clones are absent from its copies; in checked studies, under half trace to an unresolved V gene, and the reason for the others is unknown. For this sample the table gives a few hundred thousand clones, of which 80% to 85% were detected only once. The ten top clones hold roughly 3.2% of the sample. Sequences were obtained from PBMCs or T cells enriched from blood (not recorded which). These receptors were collected from a man over 45 who had recovered from COVID-19.

The chain couples TRBV10-2 to TRBJ1-6; a possible D gene is TRBD1 (6 bases). V was pared by 3 bases and J by 6 bases, with 15 bases between. The CDR3 is 16 residues long. Germline V gives CDR1 WSHSY, CDR2 SAAADI. Here the CDR3 reads CASSDPHRAFNSPLHF. The CDR3 nucleotides are TGCGCCAGCAGTGATCCCCACAGGGCATTTAATTCACCCCTCCACTTT.

The chain combines TRBV7-2 with TRBJ1-6; 7 bases align to TRBD1. This CDR3 comprises 14 residues. Looked up from germline, CDR1 is SGHTA and CDR2 is FQGNSA. J gave up 5 bases and V 5 bases, and 3 bases lay outside the gene matches. CDR3 sequence (DNA): TGTGCCAGCAGCCCGGGACAGAATAATTCACCCCTCCACTTT. Protein: CASSPGQNNSPLHF.

The J gene is TRBJ1-2, the V gene TRBV18; no firm D call. CDR1 is KGHSH and CDR2 is LQKENI in the germline V gene. This CDR3 spans 8 amino acids. V was pared by 6 bases and J by 12 bases, with 5 bases between. CDR3 nucleotide sequence: TGTGCCAGCTCCCTCCACACCTTC. Translated, it gives CASSLHTF.

V usage is TRBV5-4 and J usage is TRBJ2-3, with 7 positions matching TRBD1. The germline CDR1 and CDR2 sequences are SGHNT and YYREEE (reference sequence). The CDR3 has 16 amino acids. With 1 base clipped from V and 2 bases from J, the junction kept 7 bases outside the gene matches. DNA of the CDR3: TGTGCCAGCAGCTTGTACTCGACAGGGATCACAGATACGCAGTATTTT. Protein sequence: CASSLYSTGITDTQYF.

The gene calls are TRBV6-5 and TRBJ2-5, with 7 bases that match TRBD1. Germline V gene sequence: CDR1 MNHEY, CDR2 SVGAGI. V gave up 5 bases and J gave up 4 bases; unmatched junction bases: 1. The CDR3 covers 12 residues. CDR3 sequence: CASSHRGETQYF. The CDR3 DNA reads TGTGCCAGCAGTCACAGGGGAGAGACCCAGTACTTC.

The chain is built from TRBV28 and TRBJ1-3; D ambiguous. The CDR3 loop spans 17 amino acids. Germline V gene data show CDR1 as MDHEN and CDR2 as SYDVKM. Trimming took off 2 bases at V and 2 bases at J, with 16 bases between the two ends. The CDR3 loop is CASSLTVLRSTGNTIYF. CDR3 coding DNA: TGTGCCAGCAGTTTAACGGTTCTGAGAAGCACTGGAAACACCATATATTTT.

This sequence joins TRBV7-2 and TRBJ2-7; D gene unclear. Germline V gives CDR1 SGHTA, CDR2 FQGNSA. The CDR3 extends over 13 amino acids. The germline V and J ends were trimmed by 4 bases and 3 bases, with 10 bases remaining between them. The CDR3 region has the DNA TGTGCCAGCAGCTCCGACTGGATCTACGAGCAGTACTTC. Residues: CASSSDWIYEQYF. The full variable domain, in which reference TRBV7-2 and TRBJ2-7 provide the parts outside the CDR3, is GAGVSQSPSNKVTEKGKDVELRCDPISGHTALYWYRQSLGQGLEFLIYFQGNSAPDKSGLPSDRFSAERTGGSVSTLTIQRTQQEDSAVYLCASSSDWIYEQYFGPGTRLTVT.

This clone turned up a few times. The chain couples TRBV28 to TRBJ1-1, with D maybe TRBD1 (6 bases). CDR3 length equals 15 residues. CDR1 is MDHEN, CDR2 SYDVKM, per germline. V was cut by 5 bases and J by 6 bases, with 19 bases left in between. CDR3 DNA sequence: TGTGCCAGCAGTACAGGGATAACCGGTTATGCTGAAGCTTTCTTT. Its translation is CASSTGITGYAEAFF.

This clone was detected once. CDR3: CASSFNGGELFF. CDR3 sequence (DNA): TGCGCCAGCAGCTTTAACGGGGGGGAGCTGTTTTTT. The J gene is TRBJ2-2, the V gene TRBV5-1; D gene uncertain. The CDR3 spans 12 residues. Germline V gene data show CDR1 as SGHRS and CDR2 as YFSETQ. Trimming removed 2 bases at V and 8 bases at J, with 7 bases between. Looking up the rest from reference TRBV5-1 and TRBJ2-2 gives the full variable domain: KAGVTQTPRYLIKTRGQQVTLSCSPISGHRSVSWYQQTPGQGLQFLFEYFSETQRNKGNFPGRFSGRQFSNSRSEMNVSTLELGDSALYLCASSFNGGELFFGEGSRLTVL.

The chain carries TRBV28 and TRBJ2-7; D perhaps matches TRBD1 (5 bases). Germline-derived CDR1 and CDR2 are MDHEN and SYDVKM. Trimming pared 6 bases from V and 10 bases from J, leaving 19 bases between. The CDR3 totals 13 residues. Here the CDR3 DNA reads TGTGCCAGCAGCCAAGGGGCCAGTGGAATCCAGTACTTC. It codes for CASSQGASGIQYF.

The CDR3: CASAGEMGNTEAFF. DNA for the CDR3: TGTGCTAGTGCCGGGGAGATGGGGAACACTGAAGCTTTCTTT. J is TRBJ1-1 and V is TRBV12-5, with D uncertain. Germline V lookup: CDR1 LGHNT, CDR2 FRNRAP. This CDR3 spans 14 amino acids. Trimming stripped 7 bases from V and 1 base from J, with 13 bases between.

This sequence joins TRBV6-5 and TRBJ1-2; TRBD1 might be the D (5 bases). With 0 bases removed from V and 6 bases from J, the gap between germline ends came to 11 bases. The germline V gene has CDR1 MNHEY and CDR2 SVGAGI. CDR3 size: 14 residues. The chain's CDR3 is CASSYSLDSNGYTF. In nucleotides, the CDR3 is TGTGCCAGCAGTTACTCCCTCGACAGTAATGGCTACACCTTC.